This TCR beta chain appears in the sequencing data of a study of blood T cells in healthy people across ages. It was with a sample-barcoded 5' primer and a J-beta primer mix that a second PCR of about 6 to 12 cycles was run. TCRdb re-derived calls from the 5' RACE reads in MiXCR, one entry per CDR3 protein. Seen here are approximately 680,000 distinct CDR3 sequences, approximately 30% observed once, and the top ten hold 15%. The CDR3 length is 14 residues. Germline values: CDR1 DFQATT, CDR2 SNEGSKA (reference sequence). J lost 0 bases, V lost 6 bases, and 7 bases had no gene match. V usage is TRBV20-1 and J usage is TRBJ1-1; 7 bases align to TRBD1. The source material was blood. This receptor was taken from a woman older than 75 in good health. CDR3 residues: CSARQGGMNTEAFF. CDR3 sequence (DNA): TGCAGTGCACGACAGGGAGGGATGAACACTGAAGCTTTCTTT.